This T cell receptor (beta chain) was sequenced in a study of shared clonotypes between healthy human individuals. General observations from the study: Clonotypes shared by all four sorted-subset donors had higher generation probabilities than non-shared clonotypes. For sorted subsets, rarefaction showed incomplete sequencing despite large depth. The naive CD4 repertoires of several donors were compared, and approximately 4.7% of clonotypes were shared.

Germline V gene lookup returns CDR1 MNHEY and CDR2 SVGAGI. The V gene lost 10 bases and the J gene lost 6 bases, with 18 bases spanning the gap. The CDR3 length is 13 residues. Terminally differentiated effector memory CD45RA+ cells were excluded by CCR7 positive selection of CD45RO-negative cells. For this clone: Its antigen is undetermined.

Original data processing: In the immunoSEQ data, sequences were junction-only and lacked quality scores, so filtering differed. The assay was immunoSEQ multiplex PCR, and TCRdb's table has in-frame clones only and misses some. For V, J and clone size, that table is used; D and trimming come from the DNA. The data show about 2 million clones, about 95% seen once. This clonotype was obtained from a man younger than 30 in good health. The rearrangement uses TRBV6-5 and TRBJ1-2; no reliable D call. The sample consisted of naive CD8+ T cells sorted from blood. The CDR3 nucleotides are TGTGCCACCAAGACTGGAGCGGTTGATGGCTACACCTTC. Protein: CATKTGAVDGYTF.